This T cell receptor (beta chain) comes out of a study of T-cell memory formation after mild COVID-19. Background on the study: TCR clusters largely stayed donor specific. Study findings and constraints: For second-wave clones that peaked at day 37, SARS-CoV-2 specificity went unverified. CD8+ contracting clones occupied EMRA, while CD4+ ones occupied mainly CM and EM.

This clonotype has only a few counts. What it recognizes is unknown. Trimming cost V 2 bases and J 8 bases, with 9 bases left between them. The germline V gene has CDR1 MNHEY and CDR2 SVGAGI. This CDR3 spans 12 amino acids. Sample barcodes and UMIs were carried by the TCR alpha and TCR beta cDNA libraries that 5'RACE generated with constant-segment primers. One entry per CDR3 protein, called by TCRdb with MiXCR from the 5' RACE reads. This sample has about 340,000 distinct CDR3 sequences, with about 21% found just once. This TCR came from an adult woman who had mild COVID-19 (a few samples of this study predate the infection). Cell type and time point are not known. The chain carries TRBV6-5 and TRBJ1-1; D gene uncertain. The sample consisted of PBMCs or a T cell subset sorted from them (not recorded which). This chain's CDR3 is CASSYSVGEAFF. The DNA for the CDR3 is TGTGCCAGCAGTTACAGTGTCGGGGAAGCTTTCTTT.